A selection of T cell receptor beta chains follows, all from one sample in a study of T cell responses to AZD1222 COVID-19 vaccine. Only in-frame clones appear in the TCRdb table, and some are missing; sequencing was by immunoSEQ multiplex PCR. The sample yields roughly 35,000 clones, less than 90% seen once. The sample in question was peripheral blood, obtained on day 0 of AZD1222 vaccination. Receptors originate from an adult in good health. The CDR3 runs from the conserved cysteine through the conserved F or W. A D gene is named only where the DNA matches it firmly. Clone sizes are given selectively: once, few, many, or a class where the clone is expanded.

V gene	D gene	J gene	clone size	CDR3 DNA	CDR3 protein
TRBV9	TRBD2	TRBJ2-4	.	TGTGCCAGCAGCGTTTCAAGCGGGAGCGAAAACATTCAGTACTTC	CASSVSSGSENIQYF
TRBV13	.	TRBJ2-7	.	TGTGCCAGCAGCACGGGATCTTACGAGCAGTACTTC	CASSTGSYEQYF
TRBV7-9	.	TRBJ1-1	once	TGTGCCAGCAGCTGGGGAGCGGACACTGAAGCTTTCTTT	CASSWGADTEAFF
TRBV27	.	TRBJ1-4	.	TGTGCCAGCAGTTTCTCCGGGGGTACTAATGAAAAACTGTTTTTT	CASSFSGGTNEKLFF
TRBV19	.	TRBJ2-1	.	TGTGCCAGTAGTATAGCCCCCTTTTCGGCTGAGCAGTTCTTC	CASSIAPFSAEQFF
TRBV7-3	.	TRBJ1-3	.	TGTGCCAGCAGCTTAACCCATGGAAACACCATATATTTT	CASSLTHGNTIYF
TRBV4-3	.	TRBJ1-1	.	TGCGCCAGCAGCCAAGAGTGGAAGGAGGGAAGGGGGGTCACTGAAGCTTTCTTT	CASSQEWKEGRGVTEAFF
TRBV11-2	.	TRBJ2-5	.	TGTGCCAGCAGCTTATCCCTTTCCGAGACCCAGTACTTC	CASSLSLSETQYF
TRBV7-6	.	TRBJ1-4	.	TGTGCCAGCAGCTTAGAGGAGGGTTATAATGAAAAACTGTTTTTT	CASSLEEGYNEKLFF
TRBV19	.	TRBJ2-7	.	TGTGCCAGTAACCCCGGGACACCCTACGAGCAGTACTTC	CASNPGTPYEQYF
TRBV7-9	TRBD2	TRBJ2-3	.	TGTGCCAGCAGCTTAACTAGCGGGAGGGGTACAGATACGCAGTATTTT	CASSLTSGRGTDTQYF
TRBV4-1	TRBD2	TRBJ2-6	few	TGCGCCAGCAGCCAACCTAGCGGGTCTGGGGCCAACGTCCTGACTTTC	CASSQPSGSGANVLTF
TRBV5-8	TRBD1	TRBJ1-1	.	TGTGCCAGCAGCTTAGACAGGGCCACTGAAGCTTTCTTT	CASSLDRATEAFF
TRBV25-1	.	TRBJ2-7	.	TGTGCCAGCAGTGAGTCGGGCAGGGGAAACGAGCAGTACTTC	CASSESGRGNEQYF
TRBV7-9	.	TRBJ2-7	.	TGTGCCAGCAGCCCTAGGGGGGGCTACGAGCAGTACTTC	CASSPRGGYEQYF
TRBV11-2	.	TRBJ2-1	.	TGTGCCAGCAGCTTAGAGGGACTCTCGAAGCAGTTCTTC	CASSLEGLSKQFF
TRBV10-3	.	TRBJ1-2	.	TGTGCCATCAGTGACCCGGGGGCAGGGAACTATGGCTACACCTTC	CAISDPGAGNYGYTF
TRBV6-5	TRBD1	TRBJ1-5	.	TGTGCCAGCAGAGCACAGGGGGGTCAGCCCCAGCATTTT	CASRAQGGQPQHF
TRBV10-1	TRBD2	TRBJ2-1	.	TGCGCCAGCCAGCGGGGGGGCCTCAGGGAAAATGAGCAGTTCTTC	CASQRGGLRENEQFF
TRBV19	.	TRBJ1-1	.	TGTGCCAGTAGTATACCTCGGTTGGAGAACACTGAAGCTTTCTTT	CASSIPRLENTEAFF
TRBV19	.	TRBJ1-5	.	TGTGCCAGTAGGGTACACGTCCCTGATCAGCCCCAGCATTTT	CASRVHVPDQPQHF
TRBV11-2	TRBD1	TRBJ1-6	few	TGTGCCAGCAGCCTACGACAGGGTGGCAGTTCCTATAATTCACCCCTCCACTTT	CASSLRQGGSSYNSPLHF
TRBV7-9	.	TRBJ2-1	.	TGTGCCAGCAGCTTAGCGGTCCTCTACAATGAGCAGTTCTTC	CASSLAVLYNEQFF
TRBV7-3	.	TRBJ2-3	.	TGTGCCAGCAGCTTAACGGGGAGCGATACGCAGTATTTT	CASSLTGSDTQYF
TRBV3-1/TRBV3-2	.	TRBJ1-2	.	TGTGCCAGCAGCCAAGCTCCTACGGGCTACACCTTC	CASSQAPTGYTF
TRBV27	TRBD2	TRBJ2-1	.	TGTGCCAGCACTATAGCGGGAACGGTTGATGAGCAGTTCTTC	CASTIAGTVDEQFF
TRBV5-1	.	TRBJ2-7	.	TGCGCCAGCAGCGAAGGGTTAGGGTCGTACTTC	CASSEGLGSYF
TRBV13	.	TRBJ2-7	.	TGTGCCAGCAGCTTTGGTGGCCTAGCGCCGGCGTACGAGCAGTACTTC	CASSFGGLAPAYEQYF
TRBV13	TRBD2	TRBJ2-3	.	TGTGCCAGCAGCCCCTGGGGACTAGCGGGAGGGCCCTGGGCCACAGATACGCAGTATTTT	CASSPWGLAGGPWATDTQYF
TRBV2	TRBD1	TRBJ1-2	.	TGTGCCAGTGAACTTAAAGGGGGCGCCAATGGCTACACCTTC	CASELKGGANGYTF
TRBV2	TRBD1	TRBJ2-5	.	TGTGCCAGCAGACAGGACAGGGGAGAGACCCAGTACTTC	CASRQDRGETQYF
TRBV13	.	TRBJ2-3	.	TGTGCCAGCAGATTGATTGGGGGCCCAGATACGCAGTATTTT	CASRLIGGPDTQYF